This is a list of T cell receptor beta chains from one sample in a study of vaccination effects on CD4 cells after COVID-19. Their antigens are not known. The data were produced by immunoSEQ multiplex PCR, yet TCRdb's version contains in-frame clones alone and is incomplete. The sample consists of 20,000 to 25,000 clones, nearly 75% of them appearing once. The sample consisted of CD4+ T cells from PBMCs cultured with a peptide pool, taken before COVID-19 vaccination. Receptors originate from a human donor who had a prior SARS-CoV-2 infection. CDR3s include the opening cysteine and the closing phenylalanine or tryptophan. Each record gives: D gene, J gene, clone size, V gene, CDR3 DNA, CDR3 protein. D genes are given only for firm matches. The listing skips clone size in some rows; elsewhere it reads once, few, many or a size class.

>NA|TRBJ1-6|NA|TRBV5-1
TGCGCCAGCAGAGGTCTCTGGAATTCACCCCTCCACTTT
CASRGLWNSPLHF
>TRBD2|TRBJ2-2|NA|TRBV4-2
TGTGCCAGCAGCCAAGAACTAGCGGGAAACACCGGGGAGCTGTTTTTT
CASSQELAGNTGELFF
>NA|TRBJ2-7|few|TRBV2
TGTGCCAGCAGTGAATGGGGCGAGCAGTACTTC
CASSEWGEQYF
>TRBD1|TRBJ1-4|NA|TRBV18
TGTGCCAGCTCGCGGACAGGACTTGAGCTCAATGAAAAACTGTTTTTT
CASSRTGLELNEKLFF
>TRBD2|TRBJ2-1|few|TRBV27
TGTGCCAGCAGGGCGACTAGCGGGGGGGCCTGGGAGCAGTTCTTC
CASRATSGGAWEQFF
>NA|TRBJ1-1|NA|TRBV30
TGTGCCTGGAGTTTTAGGTTTTCGGTTCGGGCGAGCACTGAAGCTTTCTTT
CAWSFRFSVRASTEAFF
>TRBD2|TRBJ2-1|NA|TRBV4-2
TGTGCCAGCAGCCAACGACTAGCGGGGGGGCCAGTTGAGCAGTTCTTC
CASSQRLAGGPVEQFF
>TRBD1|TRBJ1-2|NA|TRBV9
TGTGCCAGCAGCGTGGAGCCGCGACAGGGGCACTATGGCTACACCTTC
CASSVEPRQGHYGYTF
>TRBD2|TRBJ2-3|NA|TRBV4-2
TGTGCCAGCAGCCAGACACTGAGCGGGGCGGGACTGGATACGCAGTATTTT
CASSQTLSGAGLDTQYF
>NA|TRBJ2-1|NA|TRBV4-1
TGCGCCAGCAGCTACTTGATCGAGGCGTCCAATGAGCAGTTCTTC
CASSYLIEASNEQFF
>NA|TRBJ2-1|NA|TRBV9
TGTGCCAGCAGCCCTGACATTGCTTACAATGAGCAGTTCTTC
CASSPDIAYNEQFF
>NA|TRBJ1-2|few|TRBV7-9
TGTGCCAGCAGCTTAGCAGGGAACTACACCTTC
CASSLAGNYTF
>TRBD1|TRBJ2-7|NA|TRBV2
TGTGCCAGCAGTGGATCTCTGGTTTTGTACAGGGGGCCCTACGAGCAGTACTTC
CASSGSLVLYRGPYEQYF
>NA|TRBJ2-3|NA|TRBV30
TGTGCCTGGGGGCGTCGGTCCACAGATACGCAGTATTTT
CAWGRRSTDTQYF
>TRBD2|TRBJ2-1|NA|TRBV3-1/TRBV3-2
TGTGCCAGCAGCCCATCCCGATTAGCGGGAGGGACTTACAATGAGCAGTTCTTC
CASSPSRLAGGTYNEQFF
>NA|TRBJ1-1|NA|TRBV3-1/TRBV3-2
TGTGCCAGCAGCCAAGCAGCTCTGAACACTGAAGCTTTCTTT
CASSQAALNTEAFF
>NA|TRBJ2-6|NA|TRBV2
TGTGCCAGCAGAAGATACAGCTCTGGGGCCAACGTCCTGACTTTC
CASRRYSSGANVLTF
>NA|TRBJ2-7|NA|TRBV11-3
TGTGCTAGCAGCTTAGGAGGTGGCGGGACCTACGAGCAGTACTTC
CASSLGGGGTYEQYF
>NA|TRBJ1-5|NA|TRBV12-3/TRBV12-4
TGTGCCAGCACCCGGGACAGCAATCAGCCCCAGCATTTT
CASTRDSNQPQHF
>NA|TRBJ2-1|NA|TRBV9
TGTGCCAGCAGCACCCCCCGTATTGAGCAGTTCTTC
CASSTPRIEQFF
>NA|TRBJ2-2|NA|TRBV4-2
TGTGCCAGCAGCCAAGAGGTCGGAGGGGTCGCCGGGGAGCTGTTTTTT
CASSQEVGGVAGELFF
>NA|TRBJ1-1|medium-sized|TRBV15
TGTGCCACCAGCAGGAAACCAGGGGCTGAAGCTTTCTTT
CATSRKPGAEAFF
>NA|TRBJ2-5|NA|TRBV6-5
TGTGCCAGCAGTTACTCTCTGGAGGAGACCCAGTACTTC
CASSYSLEETQYF
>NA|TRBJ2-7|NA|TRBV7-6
TGTGCCAGCCACTACGGTCCTGAGACTGAGAGCTACGAGCAGTACTTC
CASHYGPETESYEQYF
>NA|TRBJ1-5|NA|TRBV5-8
TGTGCCAGCAGCTTGGGGGGCGTAAGAAACCATCAGCCCCAGCATTTT
CASSLGGVRNHQPQHF
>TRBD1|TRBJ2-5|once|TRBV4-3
TGCGCCAGCAGCCGCCGGGGGACAGGGCAAGAGACCCAGTACTTC
CASSRRGTGQETQYF
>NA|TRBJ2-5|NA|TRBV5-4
TGTGCCAGCAGCTCCTCCGGGGGCGGGGGAGAGACCCAGTACTTC
CASSSSGGGGETQYF
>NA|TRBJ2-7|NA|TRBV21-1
TGTGCCAGCAGCAAAGCGCTTTGGGGACTCAGCGAGCAGTACTTC
CASSKALWGLSEQYF
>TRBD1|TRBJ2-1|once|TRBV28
TGTGCCAGCAGCTGGACCCCCGGGACAGGCTACAATGAGCAGTTCTTC
CASSWTPGTGYNEQFF
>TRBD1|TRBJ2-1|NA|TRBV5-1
TGCGCCAGCAGCAGAACCGGGACAGGGGGGGGTGAGCAGTTCTTC
CASSRTGTGGGEQFF
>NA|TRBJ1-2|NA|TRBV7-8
TGTGCCAGCAGCCCCAACAGCCTTCTACACTATGGCTACACCTTC
CASSPNSLLHYGYTF
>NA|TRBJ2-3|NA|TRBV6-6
TGTGCCAGCAGTTACAGGCCAGCTGGCACAGATACGCAGTATTTT
CASSYRPAGTDTQYF
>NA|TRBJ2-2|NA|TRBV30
TGTGCCTGGAGTGTAAGACTATCCGGGGAGCTGTTTTTT
CAWSVRLSGELFF
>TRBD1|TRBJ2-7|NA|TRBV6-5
TGTGCCAGCAGACGGACAGGGGAATACGAGCAGTACTTC
CASRRTGEYEQYF
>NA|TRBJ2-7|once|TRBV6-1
TGTGCCAGCAGTGGGACCGACAGCACGCTAATGGGGGAGCAGTACTTC
CASSGTDSTLMGEQYF
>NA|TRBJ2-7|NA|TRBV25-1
TGTGCCAGCAGTCCCCGGGACCAAACCTACGAGCAGTACTTC
CASSPRDQTYEQYF
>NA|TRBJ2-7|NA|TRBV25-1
TGTGCCAGAGTCAGGGAGCGGACCTACGAGCAGTACTTC
CARVRERTYEQYF
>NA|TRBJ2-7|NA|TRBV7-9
TGTGCCAGCAGCAGATCGCGGGACCACCCCTACGAGCAGTACTTC
CASSRSRDHPYEQYF
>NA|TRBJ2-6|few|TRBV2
TGTGCCAGCAGTGCCGATTCTGGGGCCAACGTCCTGACTTTC
CASSADSGANVLTF
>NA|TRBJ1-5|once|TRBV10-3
TGTGCCATCAGTGATGACAGGACCTCTTCCCGTCAGCCCCAGCATTTT
CAISDDRTSSRQPQHF
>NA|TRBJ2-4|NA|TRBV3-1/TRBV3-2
TGTGCCAGCAGCCAAGCTACTAACATTCAGTACTTC
CASSQATNIQYF
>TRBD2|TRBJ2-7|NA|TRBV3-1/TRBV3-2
TGTGCCAGCAGCCAAGGAGCCTCTTCTAGCGGGAGTATCCACGAGCAGTACTTC
CASSQGASSSGSIHEQYF
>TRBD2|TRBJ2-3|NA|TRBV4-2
TGTGCCAGCAACCGGGACGTGGGGGAGGGCGGGGATACGCAGTATTTT
CASNRDVGEGGDTQYF
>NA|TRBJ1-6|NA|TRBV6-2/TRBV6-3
TGTGCCAGCAGTTACTCGTCCGTTTACTCTGCACCCCTCCACTTT
CASSYSSVYSAPLHF
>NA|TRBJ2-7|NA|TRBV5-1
TGCGCCAGCAGCTTGGTGCGGCAGGGATACTCCTACGAGCAGTACTTC
CASSLVRQGYSYEQYF
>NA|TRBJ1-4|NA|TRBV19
TGTGCCAGTAGCCAAAGAAGGGGGGGGTTTGAAAAACTGTTTTTT
CASSQRRGGFEKLFF